This T cell receptor (beta chain) emerged from a study of T-cell reconstitution after alpha-beta-depleted transplantation in children. The CDR3 covers 10 residues. V was clipped by 7 bases and J by 7 bases, with 11 bases between them. CDR1 DFQATT and CDR2 SNEGSKA come from the germline V gene (reference sequence). As it was prepared, the TCRbeta library received unique molecular identifiers. TCRdb independently ran MiXCR on the PCR reads; one entry per CDR3 protein. The sample holds hundreds of thousands of distinct CDR3 sequences; 15% to 20% are singletons and the top ten take around 3.3%. This clonotype was counted between two and nine times.

The rearrangement uses TRBV20-1 and TRBJ2-7; D is unresolved. The starting material was PBMCs from the stem cell graft donor, obtained from the stem cell graft. The source is a human donor who donated a stem cell graft to a child with acute lymphoblastic leukemia. This CDR3 reads CSVSRREQYF. DNA for the CDR3: TGCAGTGTCTCGAGGAGAGAGCAGTACTTC.